At least ten counts were recorded for the clone carrying this T cell receptor beta chain. Its specificity is not known. The entry originates in a study of identical twins. General study points: Surplus twin overlap in beta out-of-frame sequences was less pronounced. Cord blood beta clonotypes present at high abundance carried fewer insertions; no such pattern appeared in memory repertoires. Invariant MAIT and iNKT cells are populations that could partly confound zero-insertion analyses.

The germline CDR1 and CDR2 sequences are SQVTM and ANQGSEA. Trimming cost V 5 bases and J 5 bases; bases outside gene matches: 4. The CDR3 extends over 12 amino acids. Unique molecular identifiers were in the cDNA, with template-switch universal primer binding. One entry per CDR3 protein, called by TCRdb with MiXCR from the 5' RACE reads. The table shows approximately 1.8 million distinct CDR3 sequences, with more than 30% occurring only once. This receptor was identified in a newborn girl in good health. The sample was cord blood. The chain is built from TRBV29-1 and TRBJ2-5, with 8 bases that match TRBD1. In nucleotides, the CDR3 is TGCAGCGTTCTCAGGGGGCTGGAGACCCAGTACTTC. Its translation is CSVLRGLETQYF.